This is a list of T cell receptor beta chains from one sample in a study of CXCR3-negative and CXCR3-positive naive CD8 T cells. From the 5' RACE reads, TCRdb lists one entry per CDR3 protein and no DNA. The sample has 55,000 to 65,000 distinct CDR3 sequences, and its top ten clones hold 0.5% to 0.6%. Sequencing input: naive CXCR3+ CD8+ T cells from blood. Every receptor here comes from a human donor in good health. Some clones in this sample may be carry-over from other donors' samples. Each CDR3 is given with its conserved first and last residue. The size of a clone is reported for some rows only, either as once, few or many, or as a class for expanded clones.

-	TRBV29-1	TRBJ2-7	CSVRTVSYEQYF
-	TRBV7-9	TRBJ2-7	CASSFTGTYEQYF
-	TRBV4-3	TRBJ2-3	CASSRAEAADTQYF
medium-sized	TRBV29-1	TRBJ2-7	CSVESNYEQYF
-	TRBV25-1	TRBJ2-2	CASSERGQGWAGELFF
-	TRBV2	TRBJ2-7	CASNAGGEYYEQYF
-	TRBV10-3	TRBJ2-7	CAISEGGGQSYEQYF
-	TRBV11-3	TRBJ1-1	CASSPYRALGTEAFF
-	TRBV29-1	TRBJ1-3	CSVEGTGISGNTIYF
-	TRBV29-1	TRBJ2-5	CSVEEGTTPARLPQETQYF
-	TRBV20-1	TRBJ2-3	CSARAGTGASTDTQCF
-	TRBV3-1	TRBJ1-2	CASSQGALNYGYTF
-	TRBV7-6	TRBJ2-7	CASSYRDRGDEQYF
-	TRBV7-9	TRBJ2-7	CASSLRTDHVNEQYF
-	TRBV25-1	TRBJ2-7	CASSEFGEQYF
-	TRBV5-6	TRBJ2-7	CASSTGQDYEQYF
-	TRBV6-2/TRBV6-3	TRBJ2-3	CASSYPYVSTSRDPDTQYF
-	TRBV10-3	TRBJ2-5	CAISESGTVYQETQYF
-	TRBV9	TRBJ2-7	CASSFHPAGTGGEDEQYF
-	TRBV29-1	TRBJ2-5	CSVDFIAGNQETQYF
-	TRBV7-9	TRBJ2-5	CASRLGPRETQYF
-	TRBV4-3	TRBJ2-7	CASSAGTGVYEQYF
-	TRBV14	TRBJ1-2	CASSLRTVNYGYTF
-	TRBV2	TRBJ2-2	CASSQGAGELFF
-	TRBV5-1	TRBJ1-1	CASSFEGTEAFF
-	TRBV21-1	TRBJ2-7	CASSSWTASSYEQYF
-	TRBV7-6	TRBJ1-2	CASSFSAGYGYTF
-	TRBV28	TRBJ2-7	CASSLFIDRGNYEQYF
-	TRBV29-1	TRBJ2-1	CSVEEQLKNEQFF